This passage covers 23 T cell receptor beta chains from one sample sequenced in a study. From the 5' RACE reads, TCRdb called clonotypes with MiXCR, one entry per CDR3 protein. The repertoire has around 44,000 distinct CDR3 sequences, about 30% of them found once; the top ten carry 4% to 4.5%. The sequenced sample consisted of tumor-infiltrating memory CD4+ T cells sorted from the breast tumor. Subset in this sample: memory CD4+ T cells, CD4+CD45RO+CD25-. These receptors were obtained from a female donor with breast cancer.

This clonotype was counted a few times. V is TRBV6-2 or TRBV6-3 and J is TRBJ2-2, with no clear D. V shed 6 bases and J shed 2 bases, with 7 bases lying between them. The CDR3 sequence is 13 residues long. CDR1 and CDR2 from the germline V gene are MNHEY and SVGEGT. As DNA, the CDR3 is TGTGCCAGCAGCCAAATTAACACCGGGGAGCTGTTTTTT. Its translation: CASSQINTGELFF.

This clonotype has ten or more counts. This CDR3 reads CASHRDLNSDTQYF. The CDR3 region has the DNA TGTGCCAGCCATCGGGACCTAAACTCAGATACGCAGTATTTT. The gene calls are TRBV6-1 and TRBJ2-3; either TRBD1 or TRBD2 may fit D (5 bases each). CDR1 is MNHNS and CDR2 is SASEGT in the germline V gene. This CDR3 has 14 residues. V lost 8 bases, J lost 4 bases, and 16 bases lay in between.

This clonotype was detected a few times. The chain links TRBV27 to TRBJ1-4, with D perhaps matching TRBD1 (5 bases). The CDR3 consists of 15 residues. Germline values: CDR1 MNHEY, CDR2 SMNVEV (reference sequence). The V end lost 5 bases, the J end lost 5 bases, and 15 bases lay between the germline ends. The CDR3 loop is CASSNMGTINEKLFF. The DNA of the CDR3 is TGTGCCAGCAGTAATATGGGGACCATCAATGAAAAACTGTTTTTT.

V gene TRBV4-1 combines with J gene TRBJ2-4, with D unresolved. Trimming took 5 bases from V and 0 from J, leaving 8 bases between them. This CDR3 is 14 amino acids long. Germline V gene data show CDR1 as MGHRA and CDR2 as YSYEKL. The chain's CDR3 is CASSSWPAKNIQYF. The DNA for the CDR3 is TGCGCCAGCAGCTCGTGGCCAGCCAAAAACATTCAGTACTTC.

There are a few counts of this clonotype. V is TRBV7-9 and J is TRBJ1-5; possible D gene TRBD1, 5 bases. CDR3 length: 13 residues. Trimming took off 5 bases at V and 11 bases at J, with 16 bases between the two ends. Germline assignment: CDR1 SEHNR and CDR2 FQNEAQ (reference sequence). This chain's CDR3 is CASSRDGPAAQHF. The CDR3 DNA reads as TGTGCCAGCAGCCGGGACGGACCAGCAGCCCAGCATTTT.

This clonotype was counted ten times or more. The chain has TRBV4-2 and TRBJ1-1, with D maybe TRBD1 (6 bases). V shed 4 bases and J shed 5 bases, with 20 bases lying between them. The length of the CDR3 is 16 residues. Germline V gene data show CDR1 as LGHNA and CDR2 as YNFKEQ. This chain's CDR3 is CASSRPGDTSRTEAFF. Written as DNA, the CDR3 is TGTGCCAGCAGCCGCCCCGGGGACACCTCGCGGACTGAAGCTTTCTTT.

In regard to this clonotype: This sequence may be a read error, since a much larger clone differs from it by one base. The CDR3 reads CASRLSSGNTIYF. Here the CDR3 DNA reads TGTGCCAGCCGACTGAGCTCTGGAAACACCATATATTTT. The gene calls are TRBV7-6 and TRBJ1-3; D ambiguous. V was cut by 8 bases and J by 0 bases, with 8 bases left in between. There are 13 residues in the CDR3. Per germline, CDR1 SGHVS and CDR2 FNYEAQ.

Remarks on this clonotype: A much larger clone lies one base from this, so it may be a read error. This chain uses TRBV7-9 with TRBJ2-7, with 10 bases lining up with TRBD1. The CDR3 covers 13 residues. Per the germline V gene, CDR1 is SEHNR and CDR2 is FQNEAQ (reference sequence). CDR3 nucleotide sequence: TGTGCCAGCAGCTTAGTAGAGGGGACAGGGGCCCACTTC. This codes for CASSLVEGTGAHF.

This clonotype is labeled as medium-sized. The CDR3 is CATSEESPGSYNEQFF. The DNA for the CDR3 is TGTGCCACCAGCGAAGAATCCCCCGGGAGCTACAATGAGCAGTTCTTC. The gene calls are TRBV15 and TRBJ2-1; D is possibly TRBD2 (6 bases). V gave up 5 bases and J gave up 3 bases, with 17 bases separating them. CDR3 size: 16 residues. Germline V lookup: CDR1 LNHNV, CDR2 YYDKDF (reference sequence).

V gene TRBV12-3 or TRBV12-4 combines with J gene TRBJ2-7, with TRBD1 matching over 8 bases. Germline trimming cut 5 bases from V and 5 bases from J; bases unmatched to any gene: 8. This CDR3 is built from 14 residues. The CDR3 is CASSEQGVRNEQYF. As DNA, the CDR3 is TGTGCCAGCAGTGAACAGGGGGTGAGGAACGAGCAGTACTTC.

This clonotype came up a few times. This rearrangement joins TRBV28 to TRBJ2-1; TRBD1 agrees at 9 bases. There are 14 residues in the CDR3. Germline assignment: CDR1 MDHEN and CDR2 SYDVKM. J gave up 9 bases and V 3 bases, and 6 bases lay outside the gene matches. The CDR3 loop reads CASSLYRGHGEQFF. CDR3 DNA: TGTGCCAGCAGTTTGTACAGGGGGCATGGTGAGCAGTTCTTC. Filled out from reference TRBV28 and TRBJ2-1, the complete variable domain reads DVKVTQSSRYLVKRTGEKVFLECVQDMDHENMFWYRQDPGLGLRLIYFSYDVKMKEKGDIPEGYSVSREKKERFSLILESASTNQTSMYLCASSLYRGHGEQFFGPGTRLTVL.

The chain has TRBV7-2 and TRBJ2-1; 9 bases line up with TRBD2. Germline V lookup: CDR1 SGHTA, CDR2 FQGNSA. CDR3 length: 14 residues. V gave up 11 bases and J gave up 4 bases; unmatched junction bases: 9. The CDR3 bases are TGTGCCTCCCGGGCTAGCGGGGAGTACAATGAGCAGTTCTTC. Its protein product is CASRASGEYNEQFF.

The chain links TRBV12-3 or TRBV12-4 to TRBJ2-7; TRBD1 or TRBD2 may be the D gene (5 bases each). The CDR3 runs 11 residues. Trimming cost V 6 bases and J 3 bases, with 6 bases left between them. The CDR3: CASRGVYEQYF. CDR3 coding DNA: TGTGCCAGCAGGGGGGTCTACGAGCAGTACTTC.

This clonotype appeared a single time. Since a much larger clone is just one base distant, this may be a read error. The chain carries TRBV5-1 and TRBJ1-1, with D maybe TRBD1 (6 bases). The CDR3 is 14 amino acids. The germline V gene has CDR1 SGHRS and CDR2 YFSETQ. The CDR3 region is CTSSLAAGQLEAFF. The CDR3 DNA reads TGCACCAGCAGCTTGGCCGCAGGACAGCTCGAAGCTTTCTTT.

The chain recombines TRBV9 with TRBJ2-1; the D gene is possibly TRBD2 (7 bases). The CDR3 loop spans 16 amino acids. The V and J ends lost 3 bases and 4 bases respectively, with 17 bases between them. In germline, CDR1 is SGDLS, CDR2 YYNGEE. The CDR3 here is CASSGGRENPYNEQFF. CDR3 sequence (DNA): TGTGCCAGCAGCGGGGGGCGGGAGAATCCGTACAATGAGCAGTTCTTC.

In its sample, this clonotype was seen many times. This rearrangement joins TRBV5-1 to TRBJ2-7; D is unclear. This CDR3 is built from 13 residues. Germline assignment: CDR1 SGHRS and CDR2 YFSETQ. Trimming left V 1 base short and J 3 bases short, with 8 bases between. CDR3 bases: TGCGCCAGCAGCTTGACGGGTAACTACGAGCAGTACTTC. Translated: CASSLTGNYEQYF.

V usage is TRBV4-1 and J usage is TRBJ2-3; no definite D call. The CDR3 loop spans 15 amino acids. Trimming took 3 bases from V and 1 from J, leaving 11 bases between them. The germline V gene encodes CDR1 MGHRA and CDR2 YSYEKL. CDR3 nucleotide sequence: TGCGCCAGCAGCCAGGGTCAGTTAGGCACAGATACGCAGTATTTT. It specifies CASSQGQLGTDTQYF.

At least ten counts were recorded for this clonotype. The genes are TRBV6-2 or TRBV6-3 and TRBJ2-7; possible D gene TRBD1, 5 bases. This CDR3 comprises 13 residues. Between the trimmed V and J ends, which lost 4 bases and 5 bases, there was a span of 12 bases. Per germline, CDR1 MNHEY and CDR2 SVGEGT. The CDR3, as DNA: TGTGCCAGCAGTTGGACCAGGGTCCACGAGCAGTACTTC. Protein sequence: CASSWTRVHEQYF.

This clonotype has more than one count but fewer than ten. The chain has TRBV10-3 and TRBJ2-7; 7 nucleotides match TRBD2. Germline assignment: CDR1 ENHRY and CDR2 SYGVKD. This CDR3 comprises 13 residues. J was trimmed by 3 bases and V by 10 bases; bases with no gene match: 9. The CDR3 nucleotides are TGTGCCAGCCGTGGGGGGGAAGTCTACGAGCAGTACTTC. Translated: CASRGGEVYEQYF.

This clonotype has just a few counts. The rearrangement uses TRBV9 and TRBJ1-3; tentative D call: TRBD1 (6 bases). Germline V lookup: CDR1 SGDLS, CDR2 YYNGEE. V was cut by 4 bases and J by 3 bases, with 14 bases left in between. The CDR3 consists of 15 residues. The CDR3 bases are TGTGCCAGCAGCCCCCGCCACAGGGATGGAAACACCATATATTTT. As protein: CASSPRHRDGNTIYF. Filled out from reference TRBV9 and TRBJ1-3, the complete variable domain reads DSGVTQTPKHLITATGQRVTLRCSPRSGDLSVYWYQQSLDQGLQFLIQYYNGEERAKGNILERFSAQQFPDLHSELNLSSLELGDSALYFCASSPRHRDGNTIYFGEGSWLTVV.

This clonotype was seen a few times. This chain links TRBV15 with TRBJ2-2; D is undetermined. The CDR3 runs 13 residues. The germline gives CDR1 LNHNV, CDR2 YYDKDF (reference sequence). The ends were cut back, 3 bases at V and 3 bases at J, with 5 bases in the middle. DNA for the CDR3: TGTGCCACCAGCAGGAGCCACACCGGGGAGCTGTTTTTT. This translates into CATSRSHTGELFF.

This clonotype was counted at least ten times. This rearrangement joins TRBV25-1 to TRBJ2-3; D unclear. V lost 7 bases to trimming and J lost 2 bases, with 16 bases between them. The CDR3 consists of 15 residues. Germline CDR1 and CDR2: MGHDK and SYGVNS. The CDR3 here is CASTALRANTDTQYF. The CDR3 region has the DNA TGTGCCAGCACGGCCCTACGGGCAAACACAGATACGCAGTATTTT.

This sequence joins TRBV10-1 and TRBJ2-1; D not resolved. Per the germline V gene, CDR1 is WNHNN and CDR2 is SYGVQD (reference sequence). The CDR3 covers 13 residues. V lost 6 bases to trimming and J lost 6 bases, with 12 bases between them. As DNA, the CDR3 is TGCGCCAGCAGAGAAACTGCTAGCAATGAGCAGTTCTTC. It specifies CASRETASNEQFF.